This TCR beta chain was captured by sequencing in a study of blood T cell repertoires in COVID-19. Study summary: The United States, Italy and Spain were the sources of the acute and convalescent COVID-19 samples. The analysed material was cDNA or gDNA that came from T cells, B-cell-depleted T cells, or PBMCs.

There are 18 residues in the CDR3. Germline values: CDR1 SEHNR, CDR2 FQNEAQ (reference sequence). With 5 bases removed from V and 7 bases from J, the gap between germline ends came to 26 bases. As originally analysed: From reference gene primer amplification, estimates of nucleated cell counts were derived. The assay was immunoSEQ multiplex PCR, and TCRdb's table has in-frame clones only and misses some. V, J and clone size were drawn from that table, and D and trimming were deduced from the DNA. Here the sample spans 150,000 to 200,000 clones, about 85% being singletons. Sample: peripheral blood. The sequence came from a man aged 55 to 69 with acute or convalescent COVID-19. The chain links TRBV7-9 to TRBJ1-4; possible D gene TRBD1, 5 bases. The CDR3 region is CASSERQIMGDPVEKLFF. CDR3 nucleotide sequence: TGTGCCAGCAGCGAAAGACAGATAATGGGTGATCCTGTTGAAAAACTGTTTTTT.